This record looks at one T cell receptor (beta chain) sequence and its context. The antigen is unknown. Per the germline V gene, CDR1 is DFQATT and CDR2 is SNEGSKA (reference sequence). The ends were cut back, 5 bases at V and 3 bases at J, with 20 bases in the middle. The CDR3 spans 16 residues. After extraction with the RNeasy kit, roughly 0.45 to 1 ug of the RNA was reverse transcribed using random hexamers. Amplification of TCR beta CDR3 used immunoSEQ multiplex PCR across 54 Vbeta and 13 Jbeta. Via MiXCR, TCRdb re-called the immunoSEQ multiplex PCR reads, giving one row per CDR3 protein. The sample has roughly 190,000 distinct CDR3 sequences; 90% to 95% are singletons. The data derive from a study of CD8 T cells in Susac syndrome. The wider study: Patients with Susac syndrome were, at the time of blood collection, therapy-naive, maintained on corticosteroids, or maintained on intravenous immunoglobulin alone. Study results and caveats: Clonal expansion was absent from the CD4+ T cell repertoires in Susac syndrome.

TEMRA cells were FACS-enriched, and CD8+ and CD4+ T cells were isolated negatively. This chain joins TRBV20-1 and TRBJ2-1; D is unresolved. The source material was CD4+ T cells from PBMCs. The clonotype was recovered from a human donor with Susac syndrome. Here the CDR3 reads CSAPVWDSFVYNEQFF. DNA for the CDR3: TGCAGTGCTCCGGTGTGGGATAGCTTTGTCTACAATGAGCAGTTCTTC.